This TCR beta chain was sequenced for a study of cytotoxic CD8 clonotypes in ibrutinib-treated CLL. Study outcomes and limitations: The study found public clonotypes uncommon, contracting or stable on treatment. A difference in sampling times existed between sustained-remission and progressing patients.

Regarding this clone: Its matching antigen is unknown.

Some clones are missing from TCRdb's copy, which holds only in-frame ones; the method was immunoSEQ multiplex PCR. The table has roughly 330,000 clones, roughly two thirds seen once. This TCR was recovered from a human donor with chronic lymphocytic leukemia. This specimen consisted of PBMCs, obtained after 36 months of ibrutinib treatment.

The CDR3 bases are TGTGCCAGCAGCTTGACTAGCGGGAGCTTTCTCGAGCAGTACTTC. It codes for CASSLTSGSFLEQYF. The J gene is TRBJ2-7, the V gene TRBV5-4; 11 bases align to TRBD2. The V gene's germline CDR1 is SGHNT and CDR2 YYREEE (reference sequence). Trimming removed 1 base from V and 6 bases from J; junction bases left unmatched: 6. CDR3 size: 15 residues.